The rows below give T cell receptor beta chains drawn from one sample of a study of blood T cell repertoires in COVID-19. TCRdb's table, derived via immunoSEQ multiplex PCR, lists solely in-frame clones and lacks some. This sample carries approximately 150,000 clones, over 85% of them seen once, and the ten largest clones take roughly 1.5%. The sequenced sample consisted of peripheral blood. The source of these receptors is a human donor in a cohort sampled during active COVID-19. CDR3s include the opening cysteine and the closing phenylalanine or tryptophan. D genes are given only for firm matches. Not every row has a clone size; where given, it reads once, few, many or a size class.

CDR3aa: CASSQGGRNQPQHF
CDR3nt: TGTGCCAGCAGCCAAGGGGGCAGGAATCAGCCCCAGCATTTT
v_gene: TRBV3-1/TRBV3-2
len: 14
j_gene: TRBJ1-5
d_gene: NA
abundance: NA

CDR3aa: CASSYLANTGELFF
CDR3nt: TGTGCCAGCAGTTACCTAGCGAACACCGGGGAGCTGTTTTTT
v_gene: TRBV6-5
len: 14
j_gene: TRBJ2-2
d_gene: NA
abundance: NA

CDR3aa: CASSPGLAGGNNEQFF
CDR3nt: TGTGCCAGCAGCCCGGGACTAGCGGGGGGAAACAATGAGCAGTTCTTC
v_gene: TRBV9
len: 16
j_gene: TRBJ2-1
d_gene: TRBD2
abundance: NA

CDR3aa: CASSASGGLNEQYF
CDR3nt: TGCGCCAGCAGCGCTAGCGGGGGGCTTAACGAGCAGTACTTC
v_gene: TRBV5-1
len: 14
j_gene: TRBJ2-7
d_gene: TRBD2
abundance: NA

CDR3aa: CASSRIRDRVNYGYTF
CDR3nt: TGTGCCAGCAGCCGGATCCGGGACAGGGTGAACTATGGCTACACCTTC
v_gene: TRBV3-1/TRBV3-2
len: 16
j_gene: TRBJ1-2
d_gene: TRBD1
abundance: NA

CDR3aa: CASSESQETQYF
CDR3nt: TGTGCCAGCAGTGAGAGTCAAGAGACCCAGTACTTC
v_gene: TRBV2
len: 12
j_gene: TRBJ2-5
d_gene: NA
abundance: NA

CDR3aa: CASSRLAGELETQYF
CDR3nt: TGTGCCAGCAGTCGACTAGCGGGGGAACTAGAGACCCAGTACTTC
v_gene: TRBV6-2/TRBV6-3
len: 15
j_gene: TRBJ2-5
d_gene: TRBD2
abundance: many

CDR3aa: CASSGTSGETQYF
CDR3nt: TGTGCCAGCAGCGGGACTAGCGGAGAGACCCAGTACTTC
v_gene: TRBV3-1/TRBV3-2
len: 13
j_gene: TRBJ2-5
d_gene: TRBD2
abundance: once

CDR3aa: CAIGLAGGQLETQYF
CDR3nt: TGTGCCATTGGACTAGCGGGGGGGCAATTGGAGACCCAGTACTTC
v_gene: TRBV5-4
len: 15
j_gene: TRBJ2-5
d_gene: TRBD2
abundance: NA

CDR3aa: CASSFGESQPQHF
CDR3nt: TGTGCCAGCAGTTTTGGTGAGTCCCAGCCCCAGCATTTT
v_gene: TRBV27
len: 13
j_gene: TRBJ1-5
d_gene: NA
abundance: once

CDR3aa: CASSFSEGYGYTF
CDR3nt: TGTGCCAGCAGTTTTTCTGAGGGCTATGGCTACACCTTC
v_gene: TRBV28
len: 13
j_gene: TRBJ1-2
d_gene: NA
abundance: NA

CDR3aa: CASSQDTSRENFF
CDR3nt: TGCGCCAGCAGCCAAGATACTAGCCGGGAGAACTTCTTC
v_gene: TRBV4-1
len: 13
j_gene: TRBJ2-1
d_gene: NA
abundance: NA

CDR3aa: CASSLEGPTEAFF
CDR3nt: TGCGCCAGCAGCTTGGAGGGGCCAACTGAAGCTTTCTTT
v_gene: TRBV5-1
len: 13
j_gene: TRBJ1-1
d_gene: NA
abundance: NA

CDR3aa: CASSFPEISNTGELFF
CDR3nt: TGTGCCAGCAGTTTTCCCGAGATCTCGAACACCGGGGAGCTGTTTTTT
v_gene: TRBV28
len: 16
j_gene: TRBJ2-2
d_gene: NA
abundance: NA

CDR3aa: CASSPCPQYF
CDR3nt: TGTGCCAGCAGCCCCTGTCCCCAGTACTTC
v_gene: TRBV5-6
len: 10
j_gene: TRBJ2-5
d_gene: NA
abundance: NA

CDR3aa: CASRADRGTYEQYF
CDR3nt: TGTGCCAGCAGGGCAGACAGGGGTACCTACGAGCAGTACTTC
v_gene: TRBV2
len: 14
j_gene: TRBJ2-7
d_gene: TRBD1
abundance: once

CDR3aa: CASSLAQNGYTF
CDR3nt: TGTGCCAGCAGTTTAGCACAGAATGGCTACACCTTC
v_gene: TRBV12-3/TRBV12-4
len: 12
j_gene: TRBJ1-2
d_gene: NA
abundance: NA

CDR3aa: CAITGLVPNEQFF
CDR3nt: TGTGCCATCACAGGACTAGTCCCCAATGAGCAGTTCTTC
v_gene: TRBV10-3
len: 13
j_gene: TRBJ2-1
d_gene: TRBD2
abundance: NA

CDR3aa: CASSQEGAGRAYEQYF
CDR3nt: TGTGCCAGCAGCCAAGAGGGGGCAGGGAGGGCCTACGAGCAGTACTTC
v_gene: TRBV3-1/TRBV3-2
len: 16
j_gene: TRBJ2-7
d_gene: NA
abundance: NA

CDR3aa: CASSLGGEYSPLHF
CDR3nt: TGTGCCAGCAGCTTAGGGGGGGAGTATTCACCCCTCCACTTT
v_gene: TRBV7-9
len: 14
j_gene: TRBJ1-6
d_gene: NA
abundance: few